Sequencing of this T cell receptor beta chain was carried out in a study of Graves' ophthalmopathy and Graves' hyperthyroidism. General study findings and limits: A 13-signature model separated ophthalmopathy from stable hyperthyroidism, just over 85% sensitivity, roughly 80% specificity. Blood was where most expanded thyroid clonotypes above 0.001 frequency also turned up.

Moderate-to-severe activity, CAS ≥3, NOSPECS ≥4 and a duration under 3 months were seen in donors with ophthalmopathy. Each diagnosis was determined on the basis of clinical symptoms, serum thyroxine, TRAb, thyroid ultrasound and orbital computed tomography. Trimming removed 2 bases at V and 7 bases at J, with 9 bases between. The CDR3 is 14 residues long. CDR1 and CDR2 from the germline V gene are LNHDA and SQIVND (reference sequence). RNA transcripts provided the template for amplifying TCR beta CDR3 regions. A first-round RT-PCR used HTBI primers, followed by a second-round multiplex PCR. TCRdb itself ran the multiplex PCR reads through MiXCR, one entry per CDR3 protein. The sample yields hundreds of thousands of distinct CDR3 sequences, under 50% seen once. As concerns this clonotype: The target antigen is unknown.

The chain employs TRBV19 and TRBJ1-6, with a tentative D call TRBD1 (6 bases). The origin of this receptor is an adult man with Graves' ophthalmopathy. Sequenced: peripheral blood. The CDR3 is CASSIQGLNSPLHF. CDR3 coding DNA: TGTGCCAGTAGTATACAGGGGTTGAATTCACCCCTCCACTTT.